The clone carrying this T cell receptor (beta chain) was found a few times. PCR involved 60 Vbeta and 13 Jbeta primers. Profiling relied on immunoSEQ multiplex PCR, and the TCRdb table lists in-frame clones only, not all of them. The sample has about 150,000 clones, about 10% seen once. The germline V and J ends were trimmed by 10 bases and 2 bases, with 10 bases remaining between them. Germline V gene sequence: CDR1 MNHNS, CDR2 SASEGT. The CDR3 consists of 12 residues. The data originate from a study of cytomegalovirus exposure and HLA in healthy donors. Sequencing used PBMCs. The genes are TRBV6-1 and TRBJ2-3; possible D gene TRBD2, 6 bases. This receptor was identified in a man aged 45-65 years in good health and CMV-seronegative. The DNA of the CDR3 is TGTGCCATTAGCGGAAACACAGATACGCAGTATTTT. Translation gives CAISGNTDTQYF.